What follows describes a single T cell receptor (beta chain). Its antigen is not identified. TCRdb's copy holds only in-frame clones and misses some; the assay was immunoSEQ multiplex PCR. The sample records 150,000 or so clones, 90% to 95% being singletons. The sample comes from a study of T cell responses to AZD1222 COVID-19 vaccine. Findings of the study overall: Repertoires were sampled only after the peak T cell response. Spike-specific TCR repertoires showed rising breadth and depth after two AZD1222 doses.

Germline V gene data show CDR1 as SGHRS and CDR2 as YFSETQ. The CDR3 contains 13 residues. V dropped 1 base and J dropped 3 bases, with 7 bases sitting between them. The chain employs TRBV5-1 and TRBJ1-2, with D unclear. The receptor was isolated from an adult who received the AZD1222 COVID-19 vaccine. Material: peripheral blood, obtained 28 days after the second AZD1222 dose. The CDR3 protein is CASSLRADYGYTF. As DNA, the CDR3 is TGCGCCAGCAGCTTGAGAGCGGACTATGGCTACACCTTC.